These T cell receptor beta chains were read from a single sample in a study of T cell clonotyping in hematopoietic cell transplantation. Only in-frame clones appear in the TCRdb table, and some are missing; sequencing was by immunoSEQ multiplex PCR. The sample carries some 2,800 clones, approximately 90% recorded once. The sequenced sample was PBMCs, obtained at the time of graft-versus-host disease after allogeneic stem cell transplant. Source of these receptors: a male patient aged 55 to 69 who had an allogeneic stem cell transplant from a related donor, so the T cells may come from the graft donor. Some clones in this sample may be carry-over from other donors' samples. Each CDR3 is given with its conserved first and last residue. Fields, in order: J gene, V gene, CDR3 protein.

TRBJ1-2	TRBV19	CASSRTGHLGYTF
TRBJ1-3	TRBV10-3	CAIRSQGADTIYF
TRBJ2-7	TRBV30	CAWSVQQPVAYEQYF
TRBJ1-4	TRBV7-3	CASSLTGGVSEKLFF
TRBJ2-7	TRBV11-2	CASSSRTGVYEQYF
TRBJ2-5	TRBV30	CAWSVPGTSGQETQYF
TRBJ2-7	TRBV28	CASRAAGVGYEQYF
TRBJ2-5	TRBV7-2	CASSPDGLLEETQYF
TRBJ2-2	TRBV5-1	CASSLGAGTGELFF
TRBJ1-4	TRBV9	CASSTGQISNEKLFF
TRBJ1-3	TRBV7-9	CASSLDGTSGNTIYF
TRBJ2-3	TRBV20-1	CSARAQDTQYF
TRBJ2-1	TRBV11-3	CASSLEEPGEQFF
TRBJ1-6	TRBV19	CASSIGRLDNSPLHF
TRBJ2-3	TRBV19	CASSTRTDTQYF
TRBJ2-7	TRBV11-1	CASSTLQGRSQYF
TRBJ2-3	TRBV7-6	CASRTGDTQYF
TRBJ2-5	TRBV19	CASSLQGAATQYF
TRBJ1-3	TRBV5-1	CASSGTGDGNTIYF
TRBJ2-2	TRBV7-3	CASSMPNTGELFF
TRBJ2-7	TRBV4-2	CASSQTTGEAYEQYF
TRBJ1-2	TRBV7-2	CASSTRDRKDYGYTF
TRBJ1-5	TRBV28	CASSRPEGQPQHF
TRBJ2-7	TRBV28	CASSDRDRSYEQYF
TRBJ1-2	TRBV10-3	CAISEVSVANYGYTF
TRBJ2-4	TRBV4-2	CASSSLGGGGLAKNIQYF
TRBJ2-3	TRBV11-2	CASSSLTTVADTQYF
TRBJ2-1	TRBV19	CASSDPTRQPQFF
TRBJ1-1	TRBV6-5	CASSRGIGTEAFF
TRBJ1-4	TRBV5-4	CASSNGGTHEKLFF
TRBJ2-7	TRBV19	CASSKAGGRTYEQYF
TRBJ1-4	TRBV9	CASSVDPGTSGKLFF
TRBJ1-6	TRBV6-1	CASSEVYGQHNSPLHF
TRBJ2-5	TRBV15	CATRGFEGFETQYF
TRBJ1-2	TRBV5-1	CASSLLDPYGYTF
TRBJ2-1	TRBV29-1	CSVAVGGNYNEQFF
TRBJ1-5	TRBV28	CASSYGGASNQPQHF
TRBJ1-5	TRBV6-6	CASSDTGGNQPQHF
TRBJ1-5	TRBV6-1	CASSDIGSIRLQHF
TRBJ1-5	TRBV4-1	CASSQVGKQPQHF
TRBJ2-2	TRBV10-3	CAIGSGQGFAGELFF
TRBJ1-2	TRBV7-9	CASSLALPVDGYTF
TRBJ2-5	TRBV28	CASRVPGDETQYF
TRBJ2-7	TRBV19	CASSISESLYEQYF
TRBJ2-5	TRBV7-2	CASSLSGGQETQYF
TRBJ2-1	TRBV19	CASTSGAARSYNEQFF
TRBJ1-3	TRBV9	CASSVEGAGFGNTIYF
TRBJ1-6	TRBV5-6	CASSLGPNSPLHF
TRBJ1-3	TRBV2	CASSGPGGGSGNTIYF
TRBJ1-1	TRBV18	CASSPGGGGGEAFF
TRBJ2-6	TRBV6-6	CASSSFSGSNVLTF
TRBJ1-1	TRBV29-1	CSVGDTPETEAFF
TRBJ2-7	TRBV5-1	CASSLRQGDYEQYF
TRBJ2-2	TRBV7-6	CASSLLAGPVGELFF
TRBJ2-7	TRBV27	CASSISGMPYEQYF